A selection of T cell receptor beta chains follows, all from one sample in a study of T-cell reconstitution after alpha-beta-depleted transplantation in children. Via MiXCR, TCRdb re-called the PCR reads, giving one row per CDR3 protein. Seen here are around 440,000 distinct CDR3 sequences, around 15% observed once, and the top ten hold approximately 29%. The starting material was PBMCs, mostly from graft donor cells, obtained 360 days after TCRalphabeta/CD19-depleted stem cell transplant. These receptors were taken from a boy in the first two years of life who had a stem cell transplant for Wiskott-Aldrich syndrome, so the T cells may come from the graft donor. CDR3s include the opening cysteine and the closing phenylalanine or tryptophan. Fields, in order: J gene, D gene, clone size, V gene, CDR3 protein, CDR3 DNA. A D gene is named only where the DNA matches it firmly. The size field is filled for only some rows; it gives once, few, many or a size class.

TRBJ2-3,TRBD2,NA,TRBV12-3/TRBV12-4,CASSLGLGGRSDTQYF,TGTGCCAGCAGTTTAGGACTAGGCGGGAGATCAGATACGCAGTATTTT
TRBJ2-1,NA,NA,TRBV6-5,CASSYSRTARQFF,TGTGCCAGCAGTTACTCCCGGACCGCACGGCAGTTCTTC
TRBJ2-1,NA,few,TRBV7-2,CASSLSPKWNEQFF,TGTGCCAGCAGCTTATCCCCAAAGTGGAATGAGCAGTTCTTC
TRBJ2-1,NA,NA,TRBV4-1,CASRLTRTPRDEQFF,TGCGCCAGCAGGCTAACAAGGACGCCCCGGGATGAGCAGTTCTTC
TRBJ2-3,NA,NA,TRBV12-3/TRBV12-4,CASRSDTQYF,TGTGCCAGTCGATCAGATACGCAGTATTTT
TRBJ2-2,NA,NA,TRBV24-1,CATSDRTGPHSHTGELFF,TGTGCCACCAGTGATCGAACCGGGCCCCACTCACACACCGGGGAGCTGTTTTTT
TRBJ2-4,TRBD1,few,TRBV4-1,CASSQPRQGLPQNIQYF,TGCGCCAGCAGCCAACCTAGACAGGGTTTGCCTCAAAACATTCAGTACTTC
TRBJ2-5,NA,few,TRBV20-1,CSARPGNQETQYF,TGCAGTGCTAGACCCGGGAACCAAGAGACCCAGTACTTC
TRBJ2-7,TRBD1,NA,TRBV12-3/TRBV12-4,CASSLRQGPTYEQYF,TGTGCCAGCAGCCTCAGACAGGGGCCCACCTACGAGCAGTACTTC
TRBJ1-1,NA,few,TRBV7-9,CASSSRGDTEAFF,TGTGCCAGCAGCTCCAGGGGAGACACTGAAGCTTTCTTT
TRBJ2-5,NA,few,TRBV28,CASSPGSPKETQYF,TGTGCCAGCAGTCCCGGGAGTCCTAAAGAGACCCAGTACTTC
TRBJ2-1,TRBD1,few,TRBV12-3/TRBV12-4,CASSSPRDRADEQFF,TGTGCCAGCAGTTCCCCTCGGGACAGGGCCGATGAGCAGTTCTTC
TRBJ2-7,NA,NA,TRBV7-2,CASSLARIIEVSEQYF,TGTGCCAGCAGCTTAGCGAGGATAATCGAAGTTAGCGAGCAGTACTTC
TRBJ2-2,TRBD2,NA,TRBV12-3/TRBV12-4,CASTATSGAGELFF,TGTGCCAGCACCGCCACTAGCGGCGCCGGGGAGCTGTTTTTT
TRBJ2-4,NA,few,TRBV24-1,CATSDYLNIQYF,TGTGCCACCAGTGATTACTTAAACATTCAGTACTTC
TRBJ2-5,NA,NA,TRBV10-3,CAISDRGSQETQYF,TGTGCCATCAGTGACAGGGGTTCGCAAGAGACCCAGTACTTC
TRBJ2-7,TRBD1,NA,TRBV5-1,CASSSPGTGEMGQYF,TGCGCCAGCAGCTCCCCCGGGACAGGGGAAATGGGGCAGTACTTC
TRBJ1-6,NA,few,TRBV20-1,CSAREVGVGSPLHF,TGCAGTGCTAGAGAGGTGGGAGTGGGTTCACCCCTCCACTTT
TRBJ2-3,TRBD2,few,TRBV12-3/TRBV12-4,CASSRGLGTDTQYF,TGTGCCAGCAGTCGGGGACTAGGAACAGATACGCAGTATTTT
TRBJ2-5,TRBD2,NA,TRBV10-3,CAISSGLAGKQETQYF,TGTGCCATCAGTTCGGGACTAGCGGGAAAACAAGAGACCCAGTACTTC